Presented here are 20 T cell receptor beta chains from one specimen sequenced in a study of memory CD4+ T cells and cytomegalovirus serostatus. Some clones are missing from TCRdb's copy, which holds only in-frame ones; the method was immunoSEQ multiplex PCR. Found here are tens of thousands of clones, 79% of them singletons; the top ten hold approximately 5%. Single viable CD3+CD4+CD8-CD45RO+ cells were sorted as the memory CD4+ T cells. The sequencing sample was made of memory CD4+ T cells from blood. The receptors here all came from an adult in good health and CMV-seropositive.

This chain connects TRBV28 to TRBJ1-5; 7 positions agree with TRBD1. CDR1 is MDHEN, CDR2 SYDVKM, per germline. CDR3 size: 18 residues. The trim removed 6 bases at V and 0 bases at J, leaving 14 bases unmatched. This CDR3 is CASSRGDGTAASNQPQHF. CDR3 coding DNA: TGTGCCAGCAGCCGGGGGGATGGGACAGCGGCTAGCAATCAGCCCCAGCATTTT.

V is TRBV10-3 and J is TRBJ2-6; D is possibly TRBD2 (5 bases). The CDR3 contains 19 residues. The germline V gene has CDR1 ENHRY and CDR2 SYGVKD. Between the trimmed V and J ends, which lost 2 bases and 1 base, there was a span of 18 bases. The CDR3 is CAISEGRRGVFSGANVLTF. CDR3 nucleotides: TGTGCCATCAGTGAGGGCCGACGGGGTGTTTTTTCTGGGGCCAACGTCCTGACTTTC.

The chain combines TRBV7-2 with TRBJ1-2; possibly TRBD1 for D (6 bases). CDR1 is SGHTA, CDR2 FQGNSA, per germline. This CDR3 comprises 11 residues. The germline V and J ends were trimmed by 5 bases and 7 bases, with 8 bases remaining between them. In DNA form, the CDR3 reads TGTGCCAGCAGCGTCAGGGGTGGCTACACCTTC. Translating it yields CASSVRGGYTF.

CDR3 DNA: TGTGCCAGCAGCTTCGTCCTAGCGGGGGAAGAGACCCAGTACTTC. Its translation is CASSFVLAGEETQYF. The gene calls are TRBV5-6 and TRBJ2-5; 10 bases match TRBD2. V lost 2 bases to trimming and J lost 3 bases; unmatched junction nucleotides: 4. The CDR3 is 15 residues long. Per germline, CDR1 SGHDT and CDR2 YYEEEE.

This clone was found a few times. This CDR3 is CASSSQGSTGGKKLFF. CDR3 nucleotide sequence: TGTGCCAGTAGTTCACAGGGTTCAACTGGCGGAAAAAAACTGTTTTTT. V and J are TRBV19 and TRBJ1-4, with D perhaps matching TRBD1 (6 bases). Trimming pared 5 bases from V and 9 bases from J, leaving 22 bases between. This CDR3 has 16 amino acids. Germline CDR1 is LNHDA and CDR2 is SQIVND (reference sequence).

This clone was picked up one time. The chain employs TRBV6-1 and TRBJ1-5; D perhaps matches TRBD1 (6 bases). The CDR3 is made up of 13 amino acids. From germline, CDR1 is MNHNS and CDR2 SASEGT. Trimming shortened V by 6 bases and J by 9 bases, and 15 bases separated the two germline ends. CDR3 sequence: CASRRDIARPQHF. CDR3 bases: TGTGCCAGCAGACGGGACATAGCAAGGCCCCAGCATTTT.

This chain uses TRBV18 with TRBJ1-1; a possible D gene is TRBD1 (5 bases). With 2 bases removed from V and 4 bases from J, the gap between germline ends came to 11 bases. The germline V gene encodes CDR1 KGHSH and CDR2 LQKENI. There are 14 residues in the CDR3. CDR3: CASSPSAGSTEAFF. The CDR3 DNA sequence: TGTGCCAGCTCACCAAGCGCAGGGTCCACTGAAGCTTTCTTT.

This chain links TRBV29-1 with TRBJ1-1; D is unclear. The CDR3 is made up of 13 amino acids. V gave up 3 bases and J gave up 0 bases, with 8 bases separating them. Germline CDR1 reads SQVTM; CDR2 reads ANQGSEA. CDR3 region: CSVDPGMNTEAFF. The CDR3, as DNA: TGCAGCGTTGATCCGGGCATGAACACTGAAGCTTTCTTT.

V gene TRBV5-1 combines with J gene TRBJ1-4; D is perhaps TRBD1 (5 bases). The germline CDR1 and CDR2 sequences are SGHRS and YFSETQ. Trimming stripped 0 bases from V and 1 base from J, with 13 bases between. The CDR3 has 17 residues. The CDR3 reads CASSLGWQGGTNEKLFF. For the CDR3, the DNA is TGCGCCAGCAGCTTGGGCTGGCAGGGAGGAACTAATGAAAAACTGTTTTTT.

The rearrangement joins TRBV4-1 to TRBJ2-7; 10 bases fit TRBD2. The CDR3 totals 16 residues. Unmatched junction bases numbered 6, after V lost 1 base and J lost 3 bases. CDR1 and CDR2 (germline): MGHRA, YSYEKL. The CDR3 protein is CASSQGASGSNYEQYF. CDR3 in DNA: TGCGCCAGCAGCCAAGGGGCTAGCGGGAGTAACTACGAGCAGTACTTC.

The V gene is TRBV11-2, the J gene TRBJ2-2; D remains ambiguous. V lost 5 bases and J lost 4, with 11 bases in between. CDR1 is SGHAT and CDR2 is FQNNGV in the germline V gene. This CDR3 is built from 14 residues. CDR3 sequence: CASSPQSATGELFF. DNA of the CDR3: TGTGCCAGCAGCCCCCAGTCGGCCACCGGGGAGCTGTTTTTT.

The chain links TRBV18 to TRBJ1-1, with 8 positions matching TRBD1. V was clipped by 3 bases and J by 5 bases; unmatched bases: 14. The CDR3 has 17 amino acids. CDR1 is KGHSH and CDR2 is LQKENI in the germline V gene. CDR3 DNA: TGTGCCAGCTCACCTAGCGGCAGGGGGCTAGAGGGGACTGAAGCTTTCTTT. Protein: CASSPSGRGLEGTEAFF.

The chain has TRBV5-1 and TRBJ1-1, with 7 bases that match TRBD1. This CDR3 has 16 residues. CDR1 SGHRS and CDR2 YFSETQ come from the germline V gene. The J segment lost 0 bases and the V segment lost 2 bases, leaving 7 bases of the junction unmatched. The chain's CDR3 is CASSLRPGGLNTEAFF. In DNA form, the CDR3 reads TGCGCCAGCAGCTTACGACCAGGGGGGTTGAACACTGAAGCTTTCTTT.

The chain links TRBV21-1 to TRBJ1-1; TRBD1, the table's D call, lacks a check against the DNA. TRBV21-1 is reported as a pseudogene. The length of the CDR3 is 16 residues. The CDR3 protein is CASSKYNLAGKTEAFF. For the CDR3, the DNA is TGTGCCAGCAGCAAATATAATCTGGCAGGGAAGACTGAAGCTTTCTTT.

The chain combines TRBV28 with TRBJ2-7; a weak D match, TRBD2 (5 bases). The CDR3 contains 14 residues. Germline V CDR1 and CDR2: MDHEN, SYDVKM. With 4 bases removed from V and 6 bases from J, the gap between germline ends came to 16 bases. As DNA, the CDR3 is TGTGCCAGCAGTTCCCCCGGGGTTTCTGTCGAGCAGTACTTC. Protein sequence: CASSSPGVSVEQYF.

This CDR3 reads CASSGVGGAVVETQYF. The CDR3 DNA reads TGCGCCAGCAGCGGAGTAGGGGGCGCGGTTGTGGAGACCCAGTACTTC. The chain recombines TRBV5-1 with TRBJ2-5; TRBD1 matches at 7 bases. Germline values: CDR1 SGHRS, CDR2 YFSETQ. This CDR3 has 16 residues. Trimming removed 4 bases from V and 5 bases from J; junction bases left unmatched: 14.

The V and J genes are TRBV10-3 and TRBJ2-5; 14 nucleotides agree with TRBD2. This CDR3 spans 17 amino acids. The V segment lost 0 bases and the J segment 4 bases; nucleotides outside the gene matches: 4. The germline gives CDR1 ENHRY, CDR2 SYGVKD. CDR3 sequence: CAISESSGTSGRETQYF. In nucleotides, the CDR3 is TGTGCCATCAGTGAGTCGTCAGGGACTAGCGGGAGAGAGACCCAGTACTTC.

V usage is TRBV6-5 and J usage is TRBJ2-3, with D possibly TRBD1 on 6 matching bases. The CDR3 length is 14 residues. Trimming pared 2 bases from V and 3 bases from J, leaving 9 bases between. The germline gives CDR1 MNHEY, CDR2 SVGAGI. DNA of the CDR3: TGTGCCAGCAGTTACCATCAGGGGACAGATACGCAGTATTTT. Its translation is CASSYHQGTDTQYF.

V gene TRBV7-3 combines with J gene TRBJ2-7; the match to TRBD1 covers 9 bases. The CDR3 consists of 14 residues. CDR1 is SGHTA and CDR2 is FQGTGA in the germline V gene. V lost 0 bases, J lost 5 bases, and 2 bases stayed unmatched. The CDR3 loop reads CASSLTGTGHEQYF. CDR3 DNA sequence: TGTGCCAGCAGCTTAACCGGGACAGGGCACGAGCAGTACTTC.

The genes are TRBV5-1 and TRBJ1-5, with 10 nucleotides matching TRBD1. Germline V gives CDR1 SGHRS, CDR2 YFSETQ. The CDR3 has 13 amino acids. V shed 4 bases, J shed 11 bases, and the junction held 6 bases outside the gene matches. DNA of the CDR3: TGCGCCAGCAGCCCCGGGACAGGGGCAACCCAGCATTTT. It is translated as CASSPGTGATQHF. The full variable domain, with the rest looked up from reference TRBV5-1 and TRBJ1-5, is KAGVTQTPRYLIKTRGQQVTLSCSPISGHRSVSWYQQTPGQGLQFLFEYFSETQRNKGNFPGRFSGRQFSNSRSEMNVSTLELGDSALYLCASSPGTGATQHFGDGTRLSIL.